This is a list of T cell receptor beta chains from one sample in a study of vaccination and CD4 T cells after COVID-19. TCRdb reprocessed the PCR reads with MiXCR, giving one entry per CDR3 protein. This table has approximately 10,000 distinct CDR3 sequences, 50% to 60% appearing once. Their antigen targets remain unknown. What was sequenced was CD4+ T cells from blood, cultured in vitro. These receptor sequences come from a human donor who had recovered from COVID-19. Each CDR3 is given without its conserved first and last residue. D genes are given only for firm matches.

J gene: TRBJ2-2
V gene: TRBV20-1
D gene: NA
CDR3 protein: SARGQGYTGELF

J gene: TRBJ1-1
V gene: TRBV6-1
D gene: NA
CDR3 protein: ASSPVRVGNTEAF

J gene: TRBJ1-5
V gene: TRBV19
D gene: NA
CDR3 protein: ATKGDWDIMNQPQH

J gene: TRBJ2-7
V gene: TRBV15
D gene: NA
CDR3 protein: ATSREPGGTSEQY

J gene: TRBJ1-5
V gene: TRBV7-2
D gene: TRBD1
CDR3 protein: ASSLGQGGSFSNQPQH

J gene: TRBJ2-5
V gene: TRBV19
D gene: TRBD1
CDR3 protein: ASSTGATQGGETQY

J gene: TRBJ2-1
V gene: TRBV7-2
D gene: TRBD2
CDR3 protein: ASSPTRTSINEQF

J gene: TRBJ1-2
V gene: TRBV6-5
D gene: NA
CDR3 protein: ASSYDRERGYT

J gene: TRBJ1-6
V gene: TRBV6-1
D gene: TRBD1
CDR3 protein: ASSDTGVRENSPLH

J gene: TRBJ1-6
V gene: TRBV6-1
D gene: NA
CDR3 protein: ASSPVGSGYYNSPLH

J gene: TRBJ1-2
V gene: TRBV6-5
D gene: NA
CDR3 protein: ASSYAGTAGGYT

J gene: TRBJ2-1
V gene: TRBV7-2
D gene: NA
CDR3 protein: ASSPSRGAFNEQF

J gene: TRBJ1-2
V gene: TRBV5-8
D gene: NA
CDR3 protein: ASSLTGLRNYGYT

J gene: TRBJ1-1
V gene: TRBV30
D gene: NA
CDR3 protein: AWIPPGREGTEAF

J gene: TRBJ2-3
V gene: TRBV2
D gene: NA
CDR3 protein: ASSWDRGTDTQY

J gene: TRBJ1-1
V gene: TRBV6-5
D gene: NA
CDR3 protein: ASSYELTGGSTEAF

J gene: TRBJ2-5
V gene: TRBV3-1
D gene: NA
CDR3 protein: ASSQDLTDDQETQY

J gene: TRBJ2-1
V gene: TRBV6-1
D gene: TRBD2
CDR3 protein: ASSEAGGNNEQF

J gene: TRBJ1-6
V gene: TRBV27
D gene: NA
CDR3 protein: ASSSDSANSPLH

J gene: TRBJ1-2
V gene: TRBV20-1
D gene: NA
CDR3 protein: SAQGPNGYT

J gene: TRBJ1-1
V gene: TRBV5-1
D gene: TRBD1
CDR3 protein: ASSWGQDNTEAF

J gene: TRBJ1-6
V gene: TRBV5-1
D gene: NA
CDR3 protein: ASSLVGASPLH

J gene: TRBJ2-5
V gene: TRBV2
D gene: NA
CDR3 protein: ASSDPRAQETQY

J gene: TRBJ1-2
V gene: TRBV20-1
D gene: NA
CDR3 protein: SARGGGLLRYGYT

J gene: TRBJ1-3
V gene: TRBV6-1
D gene: NA
CDR3 protein: ASSGIDSSGNTIY

J gene: TRBJ1-5
V gene: TRBV15
D gene: NA
CDR3 protein: ATSRARTWDTQNQPQH

J gene: TRBJ2-1
V gene: TRBV6-1
D gene: TRBD2
CDR3 protein: ASSEPGLAGNEQF

J gene: TRBJ1-5
V gene: TRBV20-1
D gene: TRBD1
CDR3 protein: SARDPPGQGSYSNQPQH

J gene: TRBJ1-3
V gene: TRBV29-1
D gene: NA
CDR3 protein: SVETGGNTIY

J gene: TRBJ2-6
V gene: TRBV15
D gene: NA
CDR3 protein: ATSRDLGRRGSGANVLT

J gene: TRBJ2-7
V gene: TRBV10-3
D gene: TRBD1
CDR3 protein: AISNQKGQGISYEQY

J gene: TRBJ1-2
V gene: TRBV12-3/TRBV12-4
D gene: NA
CDR3 protein: ASTASAYGYT

J gene: TRBJ1-5
V gene: TRBV19
D gene: NA
CDR3 protein: ASRSLMSGDNQPQH

J gene: TRBJ2-7
V gene: TRBV19
D gene: NA
CDR3 protein: ASSRDGNYEQY

J gene: TRBJ1-1
V gene: TRBV30
D gene: NA
CDR3 protein: AWSTASNTEAF

J gene: TRBJ2-7
V gene: TRBV7-9
D gene: NA
CDR3 protein: ASRVGATYEQY

J gene: TRBJ1-2
V gene: TRBV20-1
D gene: TRBD1
CDR3 protein: SARVYTSRGDGYT

J gene: TRBJ1-1
V gene: TRBV28
D gene: NA
CDR3 protein: ASSFIGVVTEAF

J gene: TRBJ1-2
V gene: TRBV30
D gene: NA
CDR3 protein: AWGGGSYGYT

J gene: TRBJ2-3
V gene: TRBV10-3
D gene: NA
CDR3 protein: AISEGTATDTQY

J gene: TRBJ2-6
V gene: TRBV20-1
D gene: TRBD2
CDR3 protein: SAKTSGGTGANVLT

J gene: TRBJ2-7
V gene: TRBV10-3
D gene: NA
CDR3 protein: AISDPRLYEQY

J gene: TRBJ2-7
V gene: TRBV20-1
D gene: TRBD1
CDR3 protein: SARPGQGYEQY

J gene: TRBJ1-5
V gene: TRBV24-1
D gene: NA
CDR3 protein: ATSDGDYGEQPQH

J gene: TRBJ2-1
V gene: TRBV25-1
D gene: NA
CDR3 protein: ASRQANSQF

J gene: TRBJ1-2
V gene: TRBV20-1
D gene: NA
CDR3 protein: SASQYPTNSGDGYT

J gene: TRBJ1-6
V gene: TRBV20-1
D gene: NA
CDR3 protein: SARDPRTANNSPLH

J gene: TRBJ2-2
V gene: TRBV11-2
D gene: TRBD2
CDR3 protein: ASSRQGASGGNTGELF

J gene: TRBJ2-2
V gene: TRBV11-1
D gene: TRBD1
CDR3 protein: ASSFLIQGAQTGELF

J gene: TRBJ1-5
V gene: TRBV10-1
D gene: NA
CDR3 protein: ASSENKGPQH

J gene: TRBJ1-3
V gene: TRBV12-3/TRBV12-4
D gene: NA
CDR3 protein: ASSRTSGNTIY

J gene: TRBJ2-2
V gene: TRBV19
D gene: NA
CDR3 protein: ASSIGPGNTGELF

J gene: TRBJ1-6
V gene: TRBV27
D gene: TRBD1
CDR3 protein: ASRSTGGDSPLH

J gene: TRBJ1-2
V gene: TRBV7-2
D gene: NA
CDR3 protein: ASSLEVTPGPYGYT

J gene: TRBJ1-5
V gene: TRBV20-1
D gene: NA
CDR3 protein: SARTLGLPGDQPQH

J gene: TRBJ1-1
V gene: TRBV18
D gene: NA
CDR3 protein: ASSQGRATEAF

J gene: TRBJ2-5
V gene: TRBV30
D gene: TRBD2
CDR3 protein: AWRIAGGSGTQY